This T cell receptor beta chain derives from a study of blood T cell repertoires in COVID-19. Overall study context: T cells, B-cell-depleted T cells, or PBMCs provided the cDNA or gDNA that served as material.

In the original processing: Reference gene primer amplification yielded estimated nucleated cell counts. The method was immunoSEQ multiplex PCR; TCRdb's version includes in-frame clones alone and lacks a portion of them. V and J calls and clone size are those listed in that table; D and trimming were worked out from the DNA. This table holds about 310,000 clones, around 85% found once. Assignments of participants to cohorts depended upon their own reported clinical history. Within 2 weeks before study entry, exposed participants met a COVID-19 case. The CDR3 is made up of 13 amino acids. Trimming pared 3 bases from V and 4 bases from J, leaving 7 bases between.

The receptor's source is a woman under 40 who had been exposed to COVID-19. The sequenced sample was PBMCs or T cells enriched from blood (not recorded which). This rearrangement joins TRBV12-3 or TRBV12-4 to TRBJ1-5; D gene ambiguous. Here the CDR3 reads CASSLRANQPQHF. CDR3 sequence (DNA): TGTGCCAGCAGTTTGAGGGCAAATCAGCCCCAGCATTTT.